This entry lists 18 T cell receptor beta chains sequenced from one sample in a study of blood T cell repertoires in COVID-19. Repertoires were generated with immunoSEQ multiplex PCR, while TCRdb's copy carries only in-frame clones and drops some. Of approximately 400,000 clones in the sample, 88% were seen once. The sample comprised PBMCs or T cells enriched from blood (not recorded which). Receptor source: a woman under 30 who had recovered from COVID-19.

The rearrangement joins TRBV28 to TRBJ1-4, with TRBD1 identical over 8 bases. The germline gives CDR1 MDHEN, CDR2 SYDVKM. V shed 6 bases, J shed 7 bases, and the junction held 7 bases outside the gene matches. This CDR3 has 14 amino acids. The CDR3 sequence is CASRATGESEKLFF. CDR3 sequence (DNA): TGTGCCAGCAGAGCGACAGGGGAATCTGAAAAACTGTTTTTT.

V is TRBV5-5 and J is TRBJ1-2; maybe TRBD1 (6 bases). CDR1 and CDR2 (germline): SGHKS, YYEKEE (reference sequence). V lost 4 bases and J lost 6, with 7 bases in between. The CDR3 is made up of 11 amino acids. The CDR3 DNA sequence: TGTGCCAGCAGCCCAGGGGATGGCTACACCTTC. It yields the protein CASSPGDGYTF.

The chain uses TRBV2 and TRBJ1-2, with 10 bases identical to TRBD1. V shed 2 bases and J 4 bases; nucleotides not matched to a gene: 7. Germline V gives CDR1 SNHLY, CDR2 FYNNEI. The CDR3 has 16 residues. The CDR3 DNA reads TGTGCCAGCAGTGAAACGAGGACAGGGGGTGTCTATGGCTACACCTTC. Its translation is CASSETRTGGVYGYTF.

Written as DNA, the CDR3 is TGTGCCAGCGATAATAAGGGGCCACCCTATGGCTACACCTTC. Protein product: CASDNKGPPYGYTF. This chain uses TRBV27 with TRBJ1-2; TRBD1 might be the D (5 bases). CDR1 MNHEY and CDR2 SMNVEV come from the germline V gene (reference sequence). Between the trimmed V and J ends, which lost 8 bases and 4 bases, there was a span of 17 bases. The CDR3 length is 14 residues.

This clone was counted a few times. The rearrangement links TRBV27 to TRBJ1-5; 10 bases fit TRBD1. V shed 4 bases and J 5 bases; nucleotides not matched to a gene: 8. Germline-derived CDR1 and CDR2 are MNHEY and SMNVEV (reference sequence). The CDR3 covers 16 residues. CDR3 nucleotides: TGTGCCAGCAGTTCCCGACCCGACAGGGGGCATCAGCCCCAGCATTTT. It yields the protein CASSSRPDRGHQPQHF.

The chain employs TRBV3-1 (or the pseudogene TRBV3-2) and TRBJ2-3; 8 nucleotides agree with TRBD2. The CDR3 covers 14 residues. V lost 4 bases, J lost 4 bases, and 4 bases stayed unmatched. Germline CDR1 is LGHDT and CDR2 is YNNKEL (reference sequence). CDR3 bases: TGTGCCAGCAGCCCCGGACTAGCCGCAGATACGCAGTATTTT. Translation gives CASSPGLAADTQYF.

This clone was seen only a few times. The rearrangement uses TRBV5-5 and TRBJ2-1; TRBD1 might be the D (8 bases). This CDR3 contains 16 residues. V was clipped by 1 base and J by 3 bases, with 14 bases between them. Germline CDR1 reads SGHKS; CDR2 reads YYEKEE (reference sequence). The CDR3 protein is CASSLSGTGFYNEQFF. The CDR3, as DNA: TGTGCCAGCAGCTTGAGCGGGACAGGTTTCTACAATGAGCAGTTCTTC.

This chain connects TRBV5-1 to TRBJ1-3; D may be TRBD1 (6 bases). Between the trimmed V and J ends, which lost 0 bases and 0 bases, there was a span of 10 bases. The CDR3 consists of 16 residues. Per the germline V gene, CDR1 is SGHRS and CDR2 is YFSETQ. CDR3 sequence reads: CASSLGQANSGNTIYF. CDR3 nucleotides: TGCGCCAGCAGCTTGGGACAGGCTAACTCTGGAAACACCATATATTTT.

Ten or more counts support this clone. The chain couples TRBV4-1 to TRBJ1-2, with 9 nucleotides matching TRBD1. CDR3 size: 13 residues. Germline V gene data show CDR1 as MGHRA and CDR2 as YSYEKL. Germline trimming cut 5 bases from V and 2 bases from J; bases unmatched to any gene: 0. CDR3 in DNA: TGCGCCAGCAGCGGGACAGGGAACTATGGCTACACCTTC. Translated, it gives CASSGTGNYGYTF.

The chain uses TRBV27 and TRBJ1-6, with D unresolved. The CDR3 consists of 15 residues. With 10 bases removed from V and 5 bases from J, the gap between germline ends came to 18 bases. CDR1 and CDR2 (germline): MNHEY, SMNVEV (reference sequence). In DNA, the CDR3 is TGTGCCACCAGAGGGTCGGGGAATGATAATTCACCCCTCCACTTT. Amino acids: CATRGSGNDNSPLHF.

V and J are TRBV7-9 and TRBJ1-1; the match to TRBD1 covers 7 bases. J gave up 2 bases and V 1 base, and 4 bases lay outside the gene matches. The CDR3 covers 15 residues. The germline V gene has CDR1 SEHNR and CDR2 FQNEAQ (reference sequence). CDR3 in amino acids: CASSLGDRENTEAFF. DNA of the CDR3: TGTGCCAGCAGCTTAGGAGACAGGGAAAACACTGAAGCTTTCTTT. The full variable domain, its missing parts supplied by reference TRBV7-9 and TRBJ1-1, is DTGVSQNPRHKITKRGQNVTFRCDPISEHNRLYWYRQTLGQGPEFLTYFQNEAQLEKSRLLSDRFSAERPKGSFSTLEIQRTEQGDSAMYLCASSLGDRENTEAFFGQGTRLTVV.

The CDR3 sequence: CASSAGRENSPLHF. As DNA, the CDR3 is TGTGCCAGCAGCGCTGGACGGGAAAATTCACCCCTCCACTTT. The chain is built from TRBV9 and TRBJ1-6; D is uncertain. The CDR3 is 14 amino acids. Per the germline V gene, CDR1 is SGDLS and CDR2 is YYNGEE. The V and J ends lost 3 bases and 7 bases respectively, with 11 bases between them.

The rearrangement links TRBV4-1 to TRBJ2-7; TRBD1 agrees at 9 bases. After removal of 5 bases from V and 2 bases from J, the junction contained 7 bases not matched to a gene. Germline lookup yields CDR1 MGHRA and CDR2 YSYEKL. This CDR3 region has 15 residues. The chain's CDR3 is CASSRPGQGAYEQYF. As DNA, the CDR3 is TGCGCCAGCAGCAGACCGGGACAGGGAGCCTACGAGCAGTACTTC.

This chain links TRBV10-3 with TRBJ1-1, with 8 bases that match TRBD1. This CDR3 region has 15 residues. With 6 bases clipped from V and 1 base from J, the junction kept 7 bases outside the gene matches. Germline CDR1 ENHRY, CDR2 SYGVKD. CDR3 loop: CAIRLAGTGNTEAFF. The CDR3 DNA is TGTGCCATCAGGTTAGCCGGGACAGGGAACACTGAAGCTTTCTTT.

The chain joins TRBV29-1 to TRBJ2-2; D is perhaps TRBD1 (6 bases). V lost 6 bases to trimming and J lost 2 bases, with 10 bases between them. The CDR3 totals 13 residues. Per germline, CDR1 SQVTM and CDR2 ANQGSEA. CDR3: CSVSQGNTGELFF. The CDR3 bases are TGCAGCGTGTCACAGGGAAACACCGGGGAGCTGTTTTTT.

This rearrangement joins TRBV21-1 to TRBJ2-1; no check of the table's D call, TRBD1, against the DNA was made. TRBV21-1 is classified as a pseudogene. The CDR3 runs to 18 residues. CDR3 sequence reads: CASSKFLQGMSSYNEQFF. The CDR3 nucleotides read TGTGCCAGCAGCAAGTTTCTCCAGGGGATGAGCTCCTACAATGAGCAGTTCTTC.

The CDR3 reads CASSQTQDGGANEKLFF. The CDR3, as DNA: TGCGCCAGCAGCCAAACCCAGGACGGGGGGGCTAATGAAAAACTGTTTTTT. The V call is TRBV4-1, the J call TRBJ1-4; D might be TRBD1 (5 bases). The CDR3 has 17 residues. Germline loops: CDR1 MGHRA, CDR2 YSYEKL. V lost 2 bases and J 3 bases, leaving 16 bases between the germline ends.

The chain uses TRBV27 and TRBJ2-7, with 9 bases aligning to TRBD1. Trimming removed 0 bases from V and 5 bases from J; junction bases left unmatched: 5. Germline V lookup: CDR1 MNHEY, CDR2 SMNVEV (reference sequence). This CDR3 is built from 15 residues. CDR3: CASSLSGGQGDEQYF. DNA of the CDR3: TGTGCCAGCAGTTTATCGGGGGGACAGGGTGACGAGCAGTACTTC.